The clone carrying this T cell receptor beta chain was counted at least ten times. The sample is drawn from a study of T cells in Graves' hyperthyroidism and ophthalmopathy. TCR beta CDR3 regions were amplified from RNA transcripts. The HTBI set primed first-round TCR CDR3 RT-PCR. TCRdb analysed the multiplex PCR reads with MiXCR anew, one entry per CDR3 protein. The sample lists roughly 840,000 distinct CDR3 sequences, more than 30% occurring once. Germline V gene data show CDR1 as LNHDA and CDR2 as SQIVND (reference sequence). This CDR3 has 15 amino acids. V shed 5 bases, J shed 4 bases, and the junction held 6 bases outside the gene matches. Patients aged 18 to 65 with hyperthyroidism were newly diagnosed, with duration under 2 months.

J is TRBJ2-5 and V is TRBV19; 11 nucleotides align to TRBD2. The sample consisted of blood. This clonotype was obtained from a man aged 18 to 35 with Graves' hyperthyroidism. CDR3 sequence reads: CASSHILAGAETQYF. CDR3 DNA sequence: TGTGCCAGTAGTCATATACTAGCGGGAGCAGAGACCCAGTACTTC. The variable domain in full, with the rest retrieved from reference TRBV19 and TRBJ2-5, is DGGITQSPKYLFRKEGQNVTLSCEQNLNHDAMYWYRQDPGQGLRLIYYSQIVNDFQKGDIAEGYSVSREKKESFPLTVTSAQKNPTAFYLCASSHILAGAETQYFGPGTRLLVL.